Each of the 25 T cell receptor beta chains below was sequenced from the same sample in a study of blood T cell repertoires in COVID-19. TCRdb keeps only in-frame clones here, not all; method: immunoSEQ multiplex PCR. Seen here are a few hundred thousand clones, about 90% observed once, and the top ten hold 5% to 7%. Sample: peripheral blood. The receptors were gathered from a man aged 18 to 35 who had recovered from COVID-19.

The genes are TRBV12-5 and TRBJ2-7, with a tentative D call TRBD1 (7 bases). Germline V CDR1 and CDR2: LGHNT, FRNRAP. V gave up 2 bases and J gave up 4 bases, with 21 bases separating them. The CDR3 has 17 amino acids. In DNA, the CDR3 is TGTGCTAGTGGTTTGAGGCTGCTTTTCGGGGGACAGTACGAGCAGTACTTC. As protein: CASGLRLLFGGQYEQYF.

The chain employs TRBV6-6 and TRBJ1-4, with 7 bases that match TRBD1. The trim removed 4 bases at V and 0 bases at J, leaving 5 bases unmatched. This CDR3 comprises 16 residues. The germline V gene has CDR1 MNHNY and CDR2 SVGAGI (reference sequence). The CDR3 region has the DNA TGTGCCAGCAGTTTGGGACAGACCGCAACTAATGAAAAACTGTTTTTT. It yields the protein CASSLGQTATNEKLFF.

The chain combines TRBV18 with TRBJ1-1; a weak D match, TRBD1 (5 bases). In germline, CDR1 is KGHSH, CDR2 LQKENI. The ends were cut back, 3 bases at V and 1 base at J, with 9 bases in the middle. The CDR3 totals 14 residues. This CDR3 reads CASSPQGQNTEAFF. The CDR3 nucleotides read TGTGCCAGCTCACCCCAGGGCCAGAACACTGAAGCTTTCTTT.

This clone was picked up a small number of times. The chain employs TRBV4-3 and TRBJ2-1; 7 bases map to TRBD2. Germline V lookup: CDR1 LGHNA, CDR2 YSLEER. V was clipped by 1 base and J by 0 bases; unmatched bases: 6. The CDR3 extends over 17 amino acids. In DNA, the CDR3 is TGCGCCAGCAGCCAAGTTCTAGCGGTTAACTCCTACAATGAGCAGTTCTTC. Translating it yields CASSQVLAVNSYNEQFF.

This chain uses TRBV7-9 with TRBJ2-1, with 10 nucleotides matching TRBD2. The CDR3 totals 19 residues. CDR1 is SEHNR and CDR2 is FQNEAQ in the germline V gene (reference sequence). Losses at the gene ends were 7 bases for V and 0 bases for J; bases not matched to a gene: 15. The CDR3 DNA follows: TGTGCCAGCAACCGTGGGGCTAGCGGGAGCCCTAGCTCCTACAATGAGCAGTTCTTC. Translation gives CASNRGASGSPSSYNEQFF.

The chain combines TRBV5-1 with TRBJ1-1; a weak D match, TRBD1 (5 bases). V was pared by 3 bases and J by 5 bases, with 11 bases between. Germline V lookup: CDR1 SGHRS, CDR2 YFSETQ. The CDR3 extends over 13 amino acids. The CDR3 is CASSSDSGTEAFF. The CDR3 DNA reads TGCGCCAGCAGCTCTGACAGTGGGACTGAAGCTTTCTTT.

The chain is built from TRBV6-5 and TRBJ2-7; possibly TRBD2 for D (5 bases). The germline V and J ends were trimmed by 2 bases and 3 bases, with 14 bases remaining between them. Germline V gives CDR1 MNHEY, CDR2 SVGAGI. The CDR3 contains 15 residues. The CDR3 DNA follows: TGTGCCAGCAGTTACAGTACCGGGGTTGGCTACGAGCAGTACTTC. Its translation is CASSYSTGVGYEQYF.

V and J are TRBV6-5 and TRBJ1-2, with unresolved D. The length of the CDR3 is 15 residues. V shed 0 bases and J shed 4 bases, with 12 bases lying between them. CDR1 and CDR2 from the germline V gene are MNHEY and SVGAGI. The CDR3 DNA is TGTGCCAGCAGTTACTCCCTCGGGGAGGTCTATGGCTACACCTTC. It is translated as CASSYSLGEVYGYTF.

The rearrangement joins TRBV6-5 to TRBJ2-7, with D maybe TRBD1 (7 bases). This CDR3 region has 15 residues. Trimming took off 6 bases at V and 2 bases at J, with 17 bases between the two ends. Germline CDR1 reads MNHEY; CDR2 reads SVGAGI. The CDR3 is CASREGQGGTYEQYF. CDR3 nucleotides: TGTGCCAGCAGGGAGGGCCAGGGGGGAACCTACGAGCAGTACTTC.

The chain combines TRBV2 with TRBJ2-2; TRBD1 agrees at 8 bases. V lost 1 base, J lost 6 bases, and 16 bases stayed unmatched. CDR3 length: 19 amino acids. Germline V gene data show CDR1 as SNHLY and CDR2 as FYNNEI. Written as DNA, the CDR3 is TGTGCCAGCAGTGAAGGGCCGACAGGGGCCCCTTTTTGGGCCGGGGAGCTGTTTTTT. It is translated as CASSEGPTGAPFWAGELFF. The full variable domain, completed using reference TRBV2 and TRBJ2-2, is EPEVTQTPSHQVTQMGQEVILRCVPISNHLYFYWYRQILGQKVEFLVSFYNNEISEKSEIFDDQFSVERPDGSNFTLKIRSTKLEDSAMYFCASSEGPTGAPFWAGELFFGEGSRLTVL.

This clone turned up a few times. The rearrangement joins TRBV29-1 to TRBJ1-1; 9 nucleotides agree with TRBD1. The CDR3 extends over 14 amino acids. J lost 5 bases, V lost 8 bases, and 12 bases had no gene match. Germline V gives CDR1 SQVTM, CDR2 ANQGSEA. This CDR3 reads CSTAGTGRGTEAFF. The CDR3 bases are TGCAGCACAGCCGGGACAGGGCGTGGGACTGAAGCTTTCTTT. Combining the CDR3 with reference TRBV29-1 and TRBJ1-1 gives the whole variable domain SAVISQKPSRDICQRGTSLTIQCQVDSQVTMMFWYRQQPGQSLTLIATANQGSEATYESGFVIDKFPISRPNLTFSTLTVSNMSPEDSSIYLCSTAGTGRGTEAFFGQGTRLTVV.

This sequence joins TRBV5-5 and TRBJ1-2; D gene unclear. The germline V gene encodes CDR1 SGHKS and CDR2 YYEKEE (reference sequence). The CDR3 length is 14 residues. V lost 1 base and J lost 2, with 9 bases in between. The CDR3 coding sequence is TGTGCCAGCAGCTTGCTTGGAGAAAACTATGGCTACACCTTC. This codes for CASSLLGENYGYTF. The full variable domain, with the rest looked up from reference TRBV5-5 and TRBJ1-2, is DAGVTQSPTHLIKTRGQQVTLRCSPISGHKSVSWYQQVLGQGPQFIFQYYEKEERGRGNFPDRFSARQFPNYSSELNVNALLLGDSALYLCASSLLGENYGYTFGSGTRLTVV.

The V and J genes are TRBV7-9 and TRBJ1-2; 12 bases line up with TRBD1. The CDR3 covers 16 residues. Looked up from germline, CDR1 is SEHNR and CDR2 is FQNEAQ (reference sequence). V was pared by 1 base and J by 6 bases, with 6 bases of the junction left unmatched. CDR3 region: CASSLERDRGPHGYTF. The CDR3 region has the DNA TGTGCCAGCAGCTTAGAAAGGGACAGGGGGCCCCATGGCTACACCTTC.

The V and J genes are TRBV5-1 and TRBJ1-1; 7 nucleotides line up with TRBD1. The CDR3 covers 15 residues. Germline lookup yields CDR1 SGHRS and CDR2 YFSETQ. Germline trimming cut 4 bases from V and 2 bases from J; bases unmatched to any gene: 8. CDR3 amino acids: CASSLLDRDNTEAFF. The CDR3 nucleotides are TGCGCCAGCAGCCTCTTAGACAGGGACAACACTGAAGCTTTCTTT.

The chain joins TRBV4-2 to TRBJ2-3; TRBD2 matches at 9 bases. The trim removed 3 bases at V and 4 bases at J, leaving 11 bases unmatched. CDR1 and CDR2 from the germline V gene are LGHNA and YNFKEQ. The CDR3 sequence is 17 residues long. The CDR3 DNA follows: TGTGCCAGCAGCCATTCCCCAGCGGGAGGTTCCGCAGATACGCAGTATTTT. Its protein is CASSHSPAGGSADTQYF.

The gene calls are TRBV7-8 and TRBJ2-3, with TRBD2 as a possible D gene (5 bases). V was shortened by 1 base and J by 3 bases, with 17 bases between the two germline ends. There are 17 residues in the CDR3. Germline-derived CDR1 and CDR2 are SGHVS and FQNEAQ. The CDR3 is CASSLGAEAPRTDTQYF. For the CDR3, the DNA is TGTGCCAGCAGCTTAGGCGCGGAGGCTCCGAGGACAGATACGCAGTATTTT.

V and J are TRBV19 and TRBJ1-4, with D uncertain. This CDR3 is built from 15 residues. Deletions cut 5 bases from V and 4 bases from J, with 14 bases between. Germline values: CDR1 LNHDA, CDR2 SQIVND (reference sequence). Written as DNA, the CDR3 is TGTGCCAGTAGTTTGATTGCATCAGTTAATGAAAAACTGTTTTTT. Translation gives CASSLIASVNEKLFF.

This chain connects TRBV5-6 to TRBJ1-1; D is undetermined. CDR3 length: 12 amino acids. The germline V gene has CDR1 SGHDT and CDR2 YYEEEE. Trimming shortened V by 2 bases and J by 5 bases, and 7 bases separated the two germline ends. CDR3 sequence: CASSLSGTEAFF. In DNA, the CDR3 is TGTGCCAGCAGCTTATCGGGGACTGAAGCTTTCTTT.

The chain combines TRBV7-9 with TRBJ1-5, with D possibly matching TRBD1 (6 bases). Looked up from germline, CDR1 is SEHNR and CDR2 is FQNEAQ (reference sequence). The CDR3 spans 13 residues. Trimming left V 5 bases short and J 6 bases short, with 11 bases between. CDR3 sequence (DNA): TGTGCCAGCAGCCGCCAAGGGGGTCAGCCCCAGCATTTT. Translating it yields CASSRQGGQPQHF.

V and J are TRBV19 and TRBJ2-7, with 8 bases fitting TRBD1. This CDR3 spans 14 amino acids. The V segment lost 5 bases and the J segment 6 bases; nucleotides outside the gene matches: 9. Germline V gene sequence: CDR1 LNHDA, CDR2 SQIVND (reference sequence). The DNA of the CDR3 is TGTGCCAGTAGTTTTGGACAGGGACGCTCCGAGCAGTACTTC. Amino acid sequence: CASSFGQGRSEQYF.

The chain couples TRBV7-8 to TRBJ1-2, with TRBD1 identical over 10 bases. Germline V lookup: CDR1 SGHVS, CDR2 FQNEAQ. This CDR3 has 16 residues. Trimming at V came to 5 bases and at J to 3 bases, leaving 9 bases not matched to a gene. DNA for the CDR3: TGTGCCAGCAGCCAAGCTGTCGGGACAGGGGACTATGGCTACACCTTC. As protein: CASSQAVGTGDYGYTF.

The V gene is TRBV13, the J gene TRBJ2-2; a weak D match, TRBD2 (5 bases). V was pared by 7 bases and J by 0 bases, with 21 bases between. Germline V gives CDR1 PRHDT, CDR2 FYEKMQ (reference sequence). The CDR3 sequence is 18 residues long. The CDR3 nucleotides read TGTGCCAGCACCAAAATACGTAGGGAGACATCGAACACCGGGGAGCTGTTTTTT. Protein product: CASTKIRRETSNTGELFF.

The V gene is TRBV6-6, the J gene TRBJ1-1; D is unclear. This CDR3 has 14 amino acids. V lost 6 bases and J 1 base, leaving 12 bases between the germline ends. Per the germline V gene, CDR1 is MNHNY and CDR2 is SVGAGI (reference sequence). CDR3 nucleotide sequence: TGTGCCAGCAGACCCGGACGGGAGAACACTGAAGCTTTCTTT. It codes for CASRPGRENTEAFF.

This rearrangement joins TRBV7-3 to TRBJ2-1; TRBD2 matches 7 bases. V lost 4 bases, J lost 4 bases, and 7 bases stayed unmatched. The CDR3 consists of 15 residues. Germline CDR1 is SGHTA and CDR2 is FQGTGA. The CDR3 DNA reads TGTGCCAGCAGCTCCGGGCCTAGCGGATACAATGAGCAGTTCTTC. Translating it yields CASSSGPSGYNEQFF.

The rearrangement links TRBV7-6 to TRBJ1-1, with TRBD1 as a possible D gene (5 bases). CDR1 and CDR2 (germline): SGHVS, FNYEAQ. Trimming left V 5 bases short and J 0 bases short, with 13 bases between. The CDR3 loop spans 15 amino acids. CDR3 sequence: CASSLEQEVNTEAFF. The CDR3 bases are TGTGCCAGCAGCCTAGAACAGGAAGTGAACACTGAAGCTTTCTTT. Combining the CDR3 with reference TRBV7-6 and TRBJ1-1 gives the whole variable domain GAGVSQSPRYKVTKRGQDVALRCDPISGHVSLYWYRQALGQGPEFLTYFNYEAQQDKSGLPNDRFSAERPEGSISTLTIQRTEQRDSAMYRCASSLEQEVNTEAFFGQGTRLTVV.